The 19 T cell receptor beta chains listed next were all sequenced from one sample in a study of T cell responses to AZD1222 COVID-19 vaccine. Sequencing used immunoSEQ multiplex PCR; TCRdb keeps in-frame clones, though not all of them. The sample has some 130,000 clones; around 90% are singletons. The sample in question was peripheral blood, obtained on day 0 of AZD1222 vaccination. The source is an adult in good health.

V gene TRBV5-4 combines with J gene TRBJ2-7; D call uncertain. The germline V gene encodes CDR1 SGHNT and CDR2 YYREEE (reference sequence). This CDR3 is built from 12 residues. Trimming took 3 bases from V and 6 from J, leaving 10 bases between them. The CDR3 sequence is CASSSQSPEQYF. The CDR3 nucleotides read TGTGCCAGCAGCTCCCAATCCCCCGAGCAGTACTTC. The full variable domain, its missing parts supplied by reference TRBV5-4 and TRBJ2-7, is ETGVTQSPTHLIKTRGQQVTLRCSSQSGHNTVSWYQQALGQGPQFIFQYYREEENGRGNFPPRFSGLQFPNYSSELNVNALELDDSALYLCASSSQSPEQYFGPGTRLTVT.

The chain couples TRBV5-3 to TRBJ1-5; D ambiguous. TRBV5-3 is flagged as an ORF with uncertain function. This CDR3 region has 19 residues. V was cut by 2 bases and J by 0 bases, with 21 bases left in between. The CDR3 loop is CARSFPRTKRAYSNQPQHF. The CDR3 coding sequence is TGTGCCAGAAGCTTCCCCCGGACGAAAAGGGCTTATAGCAATCAGCCCCAGCATTTT.

This chain links TRBV6-2 or TRBV6-3 with TRBJ1-6, with D perhaps matching TRBD1 (5 bases). V was clipped by 2 bases and J by 6 bases, with 11 bases between them. The CDR3 extends over 15 amino acids. CDR1 is MNHEY, CDR2 SVGEGT, per germline. Here the CDR3 reads CASSYRMGGNSPLHF. The DNA for the CDR3 is TGTGCCAGCAGTTACAGGATGGGGGGTAATTCACCCCTCCACTTT.

This clone was picked up one time. The chain joins TRBV7-2 to TRBJ2-7; D is unclear. Germline V CDR1 and CDR2: SGHTA, FQGNSA. The CDR3 covers 11 residues. Trimming took 6 bases from V and 2 from J, leaving 5 bases between them. The chain's CDR3 is CASSTAYEQYF. The DNA of the CDR3 is TGTGCCAGCAGTACCGCCTACGAGCAGTACTTC.

V is TRBV30 and J is TRBJ2-2, with 7 bases lining up with TRBD2. There are 16 residues in the CDR3. Germline trimming cut 8 bases from V and 0 bases from J; bases unmatched to any gene: 12. Germline lookup yields CDR1 GTSNPN and CDR2 SVGIG (reference sequence). CDR3 region: CAGTIGLVSNTGELFF. The CDR3 bases are TGTGCCGGGACTATCGGACTCGTCTCGAACACCGGGGAGCTGTTTTTT.

The chain is built from TRBV5-1 and TRBJ2-2; 9 bases line up with TRBD2. The germline V gene encodes CDR1 SGHRS and CDR2 YFSETQ. V gave up 0 bases and J gave up 5 bases; unmatched junction bases: 11. The CDR3 covers 18 residues. CDR3 region: CASSLELASGMGTGELFF. The CDR3, as DNA: TGCGCCAGCAGCTTGGAATTGGCTAGCGGGATGGGAACCGGGGAGCTGTTTTTT.

The chain has TRBV11-2 and TRBJ1-2; no reliable D call. Germline V gives CDR1 SGHAT, CDR2 FQNNGV. This CDR3 is 14 amino acids long. V was shortened by 4 bases and J by 0 bases, with 9 bases between the two germline ends. DNA for the CDR3: TGTGCCAGCAGCTCCCTCTCCTCTAACTATGGCTACACCTTC. Its protein product is CASSSLSSNYGYTF. Full variable domain (remainder filled in from reference TRBV11-2 and TRBJ1-2): EAGVAQSPRYKIIEKRQSVAFWCNPISGHATLYWYQQILGQGPKLLIQFQNNGVVDDSQLPKDRFSAERLKGVDSTLKIQPAKLEDSAVYLCASSSLSSNYGYTFGSGTRLTVV.

The chain uses TRBV12-3 or TRBV12-4 and TRBJ1-2, with D maybe TRBD1 (5 bases). The V end was cut by 5 bases, the J end by 3 bases, with 7 bases between. This CDR3 has 12 amino acids. CDR3 coding DNA: TGTGCCAGCAGTGCGGGGGACTATGGCTACACCTTC. Translation: CASSAGDYGYTF.

This chain joins TRBV3-1 (or the pseudogene TRBV3-2) and TRBJ1-1; no reliable D call. Per germline, CDR1 LGHDT and CDR2 YNNKEL (reference sequence). The CDR3 runs to 13 residues. Trimming stripped 2 bases from V and 1 base from J, with 5 bases between. The CDR3 DNA reads TGTGCCAGCAGCCAAATCGGGAACACTGAAGCTTTCTTT. Its protein is CASSQIGNTEAFF.

Only a few counts were recorded for this clone. V gene TRBV28 combines with J gene TRBJ1-4; D is uncertain. Germline V gene data show CDR1 as MDHEN and CDR2 as SYDVKM. Trimming removed 3 bases from V and 5 bases from J, with 10 bases in between. The CDR3 has 14 residues. CDR3 amino acids: CASSLGSLNEKLFF. As DNA, the CDR3 is TGTGCCAGCAGTTTGGGCAGCCTAAATGAAAAACTGTTTTTT.

For the CDR3, the DNA is TGTGCCAGCGGAGGGGGGTGGACCTACGAGCAGTACTTC. It codes for CASGGGWTYEQYF. The rearrangement joins TRBV19 to TRBJ2-7, with D perhaps TRBD1 or TRBD2 (6 bases each). The CDR3 totals 13 residues. The V end was cut by 9 bases, the J end by 2 bases, with 14 bases between. Germline loops: CDR1 LNHDA, CDR2 SQIVND (reference sequence).

The chain joins TRBV12-3 or TRBV12-4 to TRBJ1-3; D uncertain. V was trimmed by 2 bases and J by 4 bases, leaving 3 bases between them. This CDR3 has 12 amino acids. The CDR3 sequence: CASSLFGNTIYF. The CDR3 DNA sequence: TGTGCCAGCAGTTTATTCGGAAACACCATATATTTT.

This chain joins TRBV7-2 and TRBJ2-2, with a possible D match to TRBD1 (6 bases). Germline V gene sequence: CDR1 SGHTA, CDR2 FQGNSA. The CDR3 totals 15 residues. V dropped 6 bases and J dropped 3 bases, with 14 bases sitting between them. CDR3 loop: CASSPIRQDTGELFF. The CDR3 DNA reads TGTGCCAGCAGTCCCATCAGACAGGACACCGGGGAGCTGTTTTTT.

This chain links TRBV28 with TRBJ1-2; 9 bases are a match to TRBD1. CDR1 is MDHEN and CDR2 is SYDVKM in the germline V gene. There are 13 residues in the CDR3. V dropped 7 bases and J dropped 7; count of bases not matched to a gene: 7. The CDR3 DNA follows: TGTGCCAGCATGCCTAACAGGGGGCTTGGCTACACCTTC. This encodes CASMPNRGLGYTF.

The gene calls are TRBV19 and TRBJ1-3; no definite D call. This CDR3 region has 15 residues. Deletions cut 2 bases from V and 0 bases from J, with 8 bases between. Germline loops: CDR1 LNHDA, CDR2 SQIVND (reference sequence). The CDR3 DNA reads TGTGCCAGTAGTATACGGGAAATCTCTGGAAACACCATATATTTT. It is translated as CASSIREISGNTIYF.

The rearrangement joins TRBV5-1 to TRBJ2-5, with 8 positions matching TRBD2. Germline CDR1 and CDR2: SGHRS and YFSETQ. J lost 2 bases, V lost 10 bases, and 10 bases had no gene match. The CDR3 has 14 residues. The CDR3 bases are TGCGCCCGCCGGCCGGGGGGGGCTCAAGAGACCCAGTACTTC. Residues: CARRPGGAQETQYF.

CDR3 DNA sequence: TGCGCCAGCAGTGAAAGTAAGGGGGGCAGCTATGGCTACACCTTC. Translated, it gives CASSESKGGSYGYTF. This rearrangement joins TRBV10-1 to TRBJ1-2; D possibly corresponds to TRBD1 (6 bases). V dropped 3 bases and J dropped 4 bases, with 15 bases sitting between them. Germline CDR1 reads WNHNN; CDR2 reads SYGVQD (reference sequence). CDR3 length equals 15 residues.

In DNA form, the CDR3 reads TGTGCCAGCTCACCAACCCAGGGAAATCAGCCCCAGCATTTT. It encodes CASSPTQGNQPQHF. The rearrangement links TRBV18 to TRBJ1-5; D perhaps matches TRBD1 (5 bases). The CDR3 contains 14 residues. With 2 bases removed from V and 4 bases from J, the gap between germline ends came to 9 bases. The germline CDR1 and CDR2 sequences are KGHSH and LQKENI.

This chain joins TRBV5-4 and TRBJ2-1, with 7 nucleotides matching TRBD2. J lost 4 bases, V lost 0 bases, and 4 bases had no gene match. The germline V gene encodes CDR1 SGHNT and CDR2 YYREEE (reference sequence). The CDR3 extends over 15 amino acids. CDR3 DNA: TGTGCCAGCAGCTTGGGGGAGGGGTTTTACAATGAGCAGTTCTTC. Its translation is CASSLGEGFYNEQFF.